Presented here are 30 T cell receptor beta chains from one specimen sequenced in a study of cytomegalovirus exposure and HLA in healthy donors. Amplification used 60 Vbeta primers and 13 Jbeta primers. The assay was immunoSEQ multiplex PCR, and TCRdb's table has in-frame clones only and misses some. The sample yields roughly 68,000 clones, roughly 80% seen once. Material: PBMCs. The receptor set was obtained from a male donor in good health and CMV-seropositive.

The chain couples TRBV4-1 to TRBJ1-5, with 9 bases that match TRBD1. The CDR3 has 15 residues. The germline gives CDR1 MGHRA, CDR2 YSYEKL. The V segment lost 4 bases and the J segment 5 bases; nucleotides outside the gene matches: 6. The CDR3 here is CASSPTGTGYQPQHF. The DNA of the CDR3 is TGCGCCAGCAGCCCCACCGGGACAGGGTATCAGCCCCAGCATTTT.

Only a few counts were recorded for this clone. This chain uses TRBV5-6 with TRBJ1-4, with 7 bases identical to TRBD1. Germline V gives CDR1 SGHDT, CDR2 YYEEEE. The CDR3 loop spans 16 amino acids. Germline trimming cut 0 bases from V and 8 bases from J; bases unmatched to any gene: 10. CDR3 sequence (DNA): TGTGCCAGCAGCTTGGGGGGGAAGACAGGGCAGGAAAAACTGTTTTTT. Amino acid sequence: CASSLGGKTGQEKLFF.

The chain combines TRBV28 with TRBJ2-7; TRBD2 might be the D (6 bases). Germline V gene sequence: CDR1 MDHEN, CDR2 SYDVKM. This CDR3 has 15 residues. Trimming took off 6 bases at V and 3 bases at J, with 18 bases between the two ends. CDR3 protein: CASRGVGGEIYEQYF. The CDR3 region has the DNA TGTGCCAGCAGGGGGGTGGGAGGAGAAATCTACGAGCAGTACTTC. The variable domain in full, with the rest retrieved from reference TRBV28 and TRBJ2-7, is DVKVTQSSRYLVKRTGEKVFLECVQDMDHENMFWYRQDPGLGLRLIYFSYDVKMKEKGDIPEGYSVSREKKERFSLILESASTNQTSMYLCASRGVGGEIYEQYFGPGTRLTVT.

V is TRBV18 and J is TRBJ1-5; 9 nucleotides line up with TRBD1. CDR1 and CDR2 from the germline V gene are KGHSH and LQKENI. The CDR3 loop spans 17 amino acids. V shed 2 bases and J 3 bases; nucleotides not matched to a gene: 8. This CDR3 reads CASSPRRTGDYNQPQHF. The CDR3 nucleotides read TGTGCCAGCTCACCAAGGAGGACAGGGGATTACAATCAGCCCCAGCATTTT. Looking up the rest from reference TRBV18 and TRBJ1-5 gives the full variable domain: NAGVMQNPRHLVRRRGQEARLRCSPMKGHSHVYWYRQLPEEGLKFMVYLQKENIIDESGMPKERFSAEFPKEGPSILRIQQVVRGDSAAYFCASSPRRTGDYNQPQHFGDGTRLSIL.

This chain uses TRBV9 with TRBJ2-2; D might be TRBD2 (6 bases). This CDR3 is built from 13 residues. Trimming cost V 6 bases and J 6 bases, with 12 bases left between them. CDR1 and CDR2 (germline): SGDLS, YYNGEE. The CDR3 loop is CASTVGGAGELFF. CDR3 DNA sequence: TGTGCCAGCACCGTCGGAGGGGCCGGGGAGCTGTTTTTT.

For the CDR3, the DNA is TGTGCCAGCAGCGTAGCAGGGCAGGGTATAGATACGCAGTATTTT. Residues: CASSVAGQGIDTQYF. The chain has TRBV9 and TRBJ2-3; D is perhaps TRBD1 (5 bases). Germline V gene sequence: CDR1 SGDLS, CDR2 YYNGEE. Trimming removed 0 bases at V and 5 bases at J, with 13 bases between. The CDR3 contains 15 residues.

The chain has TRBV2 and TRBJ2-3; TRBD2 matches at 11 bases. In germline, CDR1 is SNHLY, CDR2 FYNNEI. CDR3 size: 16 residues. Trimming cost V 4 bases and J 1 base; bases outside gene matches: 4. CDR3 in DNA: TGTGCCAGCAGTGGGGCTAGCGGGGGGCGCACAGATACGCAGTATTTT. Protein: CASSGASGGRTDTQYF.

The rearrangement uses TRBV4-3 and TRBJ2-7, with 7 bases aligning to TRBD1. The V gene end was trimmed by 4 bases and the J gene end by 2 bases; junction bases not matched to a gene: 8. The V gene's germline CDR1 is LGHNA and CDR2 YSLEER. The CDR3 sequence is 15 residues long. The CDR3 region is CASSPGTANTYEQYF. For the CDR3, the DNA is TGCGCCAGCAGCCCCGGGACAGCTAATACCTACGAGCAGTACTTC.

This chain connects TRBV7-2 to TRBJ2-7; 7 bases map to TRBD1. Germline assignment: CDR1 SGHTA and CDR2 FQGNSA. The V and J ends lost 1 base and 4 bases, in that order; junction bases with no gene match: 4. CDR3 length: 14 residues. CDR3 sequence (DNA): TGTGCCAGCAGCTTAGTACAGGGGTGGTACGAGCAGTACTTC. This gives the protein CASSLVQGWYEQYF.

V and J are TRBV7-2 and TRBJ1-2; 8 bases line up with TRBD1. The CDR3 contains 14 residues. After removal of 5 bases from V and 2 bases from J, the junction contained 4 bases not matched to a gene. Germline CDR1 is SGHTA and CDR2 is FQGNSA. The CDR3 spells CASSAQGGNYGYTF. In nucleotides, the CDR3 is TGTGCCAGCAGCGCACAGGGGGGAAACTATGGCTACACCTTC.

This chain links TRBV5-8 with TRBJ1-5; D is possibly TRBD1 (5 bases). Germline CDR1 is SGHTS and CDR2 is YDEGEE. The CDR3 spans 15 residues. V dropped 2 bases and J dropped 1 base, with 10 bases sitting between them. For the CDR3, the DNA is TGTGCCAGCAGCTTCAAGCGGGGGAGCAATCAGCCCCAGCATTTT. It encodes CASSFKRGSNQPQHF.

V and J are TRBV7-3 and TRBJ2-1; a weak D match, TRBD1 (6 bases). Trimming stripped 2 bases from V and 3 bases from J, with 11 bases between. The length of the CDR3 is 15 residues. CDR1 SGHTA and CDR2 FQGTGA come from the germline V gene. CDR3: CASSLSAGDYNEQFF. DNA of the CDR3: TGTGCCAGCAGCTTATCGGCAGGGGACTACAATGAGCAGTTCTTC.

The CDR3: CASSTGQGEKLFF. CDR3 DNA: TGTGCCAGTAGTACAGGACAGGGTGAAAAACTGTTTTTT. The J gene is TRBJ1-4, the V gene TRBV19; 8 nucleotides line up with TRBD1. In germline, CDR1 is LNHDA, CDR2 SQIVND (reference sequence). V gave up 4 bases and J gave up 7 bases; unmatched junction bases: 2. The CDR3 contains 13 residues.

This chain links TRBV5-6 with TRBJ2-3; 15 positions match TRBD2. CDR1 is SGHDT and CDR2 is YYEEEE in the germline V gene. This CDR3 is 18 amino acids long. V shed 4 bases and J 2 bases; nucleotides not matched to a gene: 8. CDR3 sequence: CASSAGLAGGPVTDTQYF. CDR3 bases: TGTGCCAGCAGCGCCGGACTAGCGGGGGGGCCAGTCACAGATACGCAGTATTTT.

V and J are TRBV2 and TRBJ1-5; the D is unclear. CDR1 and CDR2 from the germline V gene are SNHLY and FYNNEI. The CDR3 consists of 17 residues. V shed 2 bases and J shed 6 bases, with 20 bases lying between them. The CDR3 region has the DNA TGTGCCAGCAGTGAACTAAGCGGCGTAACGGTTCGTCAGCCCCAGCATTTT. Its protein product is CASSELSGVTVRQPQHF.

The V call is TRBV5-1, the J call TRBJ2-2; D gene ambiguous. Trimming left V 0 bases short and J 1 base short, with 7 bases between. Germline assignment: CDR1 SGHRS and CDR2 YFSETQ. This CDR3 contains 15 residues. Here the CDR3 reads CASSLGHRNTGELFF. CDR3 bases: TGCGCCAGCAGCTTGGGACACAGGAACACCGGGGAGCTGTTTTTT.

V gene TRBV5-1 combines with J gene TRBJ2-5; 10 positions match TRBD2. Trimming cost V 4 bases and J 2 bases; bases outside gene matches: 8. The CDR3 spans 16 residues. Germline lookup yields CDR1 SGHRS and CDR2 YFSETQ. The CDR3 is CASSTRLAGIQETQYF. DNA of the CDR3: TGCGCCAGCAGCACGAGACTAGCGGGTATACAAGAGACCCAGTACTTC.

The V and J genes are TRBV7-8 and TRBJ2-5; the match to TRBD1 covers 10 bases. The CDR3 contains 16 residues. Germline CDR1 SGHVS, CDR2 FQNEAQ. J lost 1 base, V lost 6 bases, and 8 bases had no gene match. The DNA for the CDR3 is TGTGCCAGCAGACCATGGACAGGGGGAGTCCAAGAGACCCAGTACTTC. Its translation: CASRPWTGGVQETQYF.

The rearrangement links TRBV5-4 to TRBJ2-2; 7 nucleotides match TRBD2. V lost 4 bases and J lost 6; bases outside the gene matches: 6. CDR1 and CDR2 from the germline V gene are SGHNT and YYREEE (reference sequence). The CDR3 runs to 14 residues. The CDR3: CASSPGTSAGELFF. In DNA form, the CDR3 reads TGTGCCAGCAGCCCCGGAACTAGCGCCGGGGAGCTGTTTTTT.

The V gene is TRBV5-1, the J gene TRBJ2-1, with 8 nucleotides matching TRBD2. The CDR3 extends over 15 amino acids. Germline CDR1 reads SGHRS; CDR2 reads YFSETQ. With V trimmed by 5 bases and J by 2 bases, 6 bases remained unmatched. DNA for the CDR3: TGCGCCAGCAGTCGTAGCGGGGTGACCTACAATGAGCAGTTCTTC. As protein: CASSRSGVTYNEQFF.

The V and J genes are TRBV4-1 and TRBJ1-1, with D hard to call. The ends were cut back, 4 bases at V and 6 bases at J, with 15 bases in the middle. The germline V gene has CDR1 MGHRA and CDR2 YSYEKL. CDR3 length: 14 amino acids. Here the CDR3 reads CASSLVLLGAEAFF. DNA of the CDR3: TGCGCCAGCAGCCTAGTACTTCTCGGAGCTGAAGCTTTCTTT.

V usage is TRBV6-6 and J usage is TRBJ1-2; D is unresolved. The CDR3 covers 14 residues. Germline V gene data show CDR1 as MNHNY and CDR2 as SVGAGI (reference sequence). Trimming removed 0 bases at V and 4 bases at J, with 9 bases between. The CDR3 protein is CASSYSKQFYGYTF. Here the CDR3 DNA reads TGTGCCAGCAGTTACTCGAAACAGTTCTATGGCTACACCTTC.

The chain is built from TRBV11-2 and TRBJ1-2; tentatively, D is TRBD1 (6 bases). With 6 bases removed from V and 5 bases from J, the gap between germline ends came to 25 bases. Per the germline V gene, CDR1 is SGHAT and CDR2 is FQNNGV. The CDR3 is 17 residues long. The CDR3 loop is CASSPMVGGAGNYGYTF. CDR3 nucleotides: TGTGCCAGCAGTCCGATGGTGGGGGGGGCCGGGAATTATGGCTACACCTTC.

V and J are TRBV13 and TRBJ1-1; 8 nucleotides match TRBD1. The CDR3 is 14 amino acids. V shed 4 bases and J 1 base; nucleotides not matched to a gene: 2. CDR1 PRHDT and CDR2 FYEKMQ come from the germline V gene (reference sequence). The CDR3 reads CASSYGTGNTEAFF. The CDR3, as DNA: TGTGCCAGCAGCTACGGGACAGGGAACACTGAAGCTTTCTTT.

The gene calls are TRBV10-3 and TRBJ1-5; TRBD1 is a possible D gene (5 bases). CDR1 is ENHRY, CDR2 SYGVKD, per germline. V lost 4 bases, J lost 1 base, and 14 bases lay in between. The CDR3 consists of 16 residues. CDR3 sequence (DNA): TGTGCCATCAGTGTGGGGGAGGAGGTAAGCAATCAGCCCCAGCATTTT. Translated: CAISVGEEVSNQPQHF.

The rearrangement links TRBV27 to TRBJ1-4; no clear D. This CDR3 has 18 amino acids. CDR1 is MNHEY, CDR2 SMNVEV, per germline (reference sequence). V lost 5 bases to trimming and J lost 4 bases, with 23 bases between them. CDR3 nucleotide sequence: TGTGCCAGCAGTCCCGCACCATCATCATGGGAGGGTAATGAAAAACTGTTTTTT. This gives the protein CASSPAPSSWEGNEKLFF.

This clone was observed a few times. This chain connects TRBV5-6 to TRBJ1-1; D not resolved. V was trimmed by 4 bases and J by 0 bases, leaving 10 bases between them. The CDR3 is 14 residues long. CDR1 is SGHDT, CDR2 YYEEEE, per germline. The DNA of the CDR3 is TGTGCCAGCAGCAACGGAGGGATGAACACTGAAGCTTTCTTT. Translation: CASSNGGMNTEAFF.

The chain links TRBV27 to TRBJ1-5; D gene ambiguous. Per germline, CDR1 MNHEY and CDR2 SMNVEV (reference sequence). The V gene lost 7 bases and the J gene lost 0 bases, with 22 bases spanning the gap. The CDR3 is 18 residues long. The CDR3 bases are TGTGCCAGCACCGCAACCGGGAAGCTAGCCTTTAGCAATCAGCCCCAGCATTTT. This encodes CASTATGKLAFSNQPQHF.

The chain carries TRBV29-1 and TRBJ1-4; TRBD1 matches 8 bases. The germline CDR1 and CDR2 sequences are SQVTM and ANQGSEA. With 4 bases clipped from V and 4 bases from J, the junction kept 5 bases outside the gene matches. The CDR3 consists of 14 residues. The CDR3 here is CSVGRTGINEKLFF. The CDR3, as DNA: TGCAGCGTTGGGCGGACAGGGATTAATGAAAAACTGTTTTTT.

The chain uses TRBV30 and TRBJ1-4; unclear D gene. The CDR3 length is 13 residues. The germline V gene encodes CDR1 GTSNPN and CDR2 SVGIG (reference sequence). The ends were cut back, 1 base at V and 8 bases at J, with 11 bases in the middle. CDR3 coding DNA: TGTGCCTGGAGTGGGGCGGGCTACGAAAAACTGTTTTTT. It is translated as CAWSGAGYEKLFF.